This record looks at one T cell receptor beta chain sequence and its context. Antigen unknown. The sample originates from a study of identical twins. Findings and limits, study-wide: Beta out-of-frame sequences showed weaker excess sharing between twins.

Via MiXCR, TCRdb re-called the 5' RACE reads, giving one row per CDR3 protein. Among over 250,000 distinct CDR3 sequences listed, roughly 10% were seen once. V lost 5 bases to trimming and J lost 6 bases, with 10 bases between them. Germline loops: CDR1 DFQATT, CDR2 SNEGSKA (reference sequence). The length of the CDR3 is 11 residues. In addition, the sample was reused for a study of yellow fever vaccine responses in identical twins. From that second work: Twins' vaccine T cell response reportedly seemed partly convergent, partly personalized.

This sequence joins TRBV20-1 and TRBJ1-2; TRBD1 is a possible D gene (6 bases). Sequencing was done on a sample of CD8+ T cells sorted from blood. The origin of this receptor is a woman between 18 and 30 years old in good health. The CDR3 spells CSAGQMDGYTF. The DNA for the CDR3 is TGCAGTGCTGGACAGATGGATGGCTACACCTTC.